What follows are 14 T cell receptor beta chains derived from one specimen sequenced in a study of CD8+ T cells in alopecia areata listed by TCRdb under 2018. Interpreted using the paper, the time point label stands for: around 26 weeks on oral tofacitinib. This sample's treatment or condition label indicates: oral pan-JAK inhibitor, 5-10 mg twice daily. The library came from the immunoSEQ multiplex PCR assay. RNA was extracted from all samples and reverse transcribed into cDNA, which served as template for TCR sequencing. TCRdb mirrors the immuneACCESS table, restricted to in-frame sequences. Some clones are absent from its copies; in checked studies, under half trace to an unresolved V gene, and the reason for the others is unknown. This sample is represented by over 150,000 clones; roughly 61% of them were singletons. Of the sample, 10% to 15% falls within the top ten clones. Specimen: CD8+ T cells sorted from blood, collected at week 24, from a patient treated with tofacitinib. The receptor set was obtained from a human donor with alopecia areata.

This clone occurred a few times. V and J are TRBV14 and TRBJ2-1; a possible D gene is TRBD1 (5 bases). The CDR3 length is 14 residues. V was clipped by 3 bases and J by 6 bases, with 12 bases between them. Germline assignment: CDR1 SGHDN and CDR2 FVKESK. The CDR3 bases are TGTGCCAGCAGCCAGGTCTCAGGGATCAATGAGCAGTTCTTC. Its translation is CASSQVSGINEQFF.

This clone was picked up a small number of times. The rearrangement uses TRBV11-2 and TRBJ2-7, with D perhaps matching TRBD2 (7 bases). The germline V gene encodes CDR1 SGHAT and CDR2 FQNNGV. V was shortened by 10 bases and J by 3 bases, with 16 bases between the two germline ends. This CDR3 comprises 13 residues. Written as DNA, the CDR3 is TGTGCCACTCGAAGGGGGGGCCTCTACGAGCAGTACTTC. Translation: CATRRGGLYEQYF. The full variable domain, its missing parts supplied by reference TRBV11-2 and TRBJ2-7, is EAGVAQSPRYKIIEKRQSVAFWCNPISGHATLYWYQQILGQGPKLLIQFQNNGVVDDSQLPKDRFSAERLKGVDSTLKIQPAKLEDSAVYLCATRRGGLYEQYFGPGTRLTVT.

For the CDR3, the DNA is TGTGCCACCAGCAGAGAAAGGACAGATACGCAGTATTTT. It translates to CATSRERTDTQYF. The gene calls are TRBV15 and TRBJ2-3; the D is unclear. Germline V gene data show CDR1 as LNHNV and CDR2 as YYDKDF (reference sequence). The V end was cut by 0 bases, the J end by 3 bases, with 4 bases between. The CDR3 is 13 residues long.

The J gene is TRBJ2-5, the V gene TRBV6-1; D uncertain. Trimming removed 3 bases at V and 1 base at J, with 6 bases between. Germline V gives CDR1 MNHNS, CDR2 SASEGT. CDR3 length equals 13 residues. The CDR3 loop is CASSELGQETQYF. The CDR3 DNA sequence: TGTGCCAGCAGTGAGCTAGGCCAAGAGACCCAGTACTTC.

The chain recombines TRBV30 with TRBJ2-1; no reliable D call. From germline, CDR1 is GTSNPN and CDR2 SVGIG (reference sequence). CDR3 size: 12 residues. Trimming removed 5 bases from V and 8 bases from J, with 13 bases in between. The CDR3 spells CAWDGNKYEQFF. The CDR3 coding sequence is TGTGCCTGGGATGGAAACAAGTATGAGCAGTTCTTC.

The V gene is TRBV4-1, the J gene TRBJ1-1; no clear D gene. Germline V lookup: CDR1 MGHRA, CDR2 YSYEKL. There are 16 residues in the CDR3. The V gene lost 0 bases and the J gene lost 9 bases, with 20 bases spanning the gap. CDR3 residues: CASSQDGGRLVGKAFF. The DNA of the CDR3 is TGCGCCAGCAGCCAAGATGGCGGGCGGCTGGTCGGAAAAGCTTTCTTT.

A few counts support this clone. Other DNA sequences in the same sample also yield this CDR3. The rearrangement uses TRBV29-1 and TRBJ2-1; D remains ambiguous. V dropped 4 bases and J dropped 5 bases, with 6 bases sitting between them. The CDR3 is 11 residues long. Germline CDR1 and CDR2: SQVTM and ANQGSEA. CDR3 loop: CSVARDNEQFF. The DNA for the CDR3 is TGCAGCGTTGCTCGAGACAATGAGCAGTTCTTC.

This clone was detected only a few times. The chain employs TRBV30 and TRBJ1-4, with D hard to call. CDR3 length: 14 residues. V lost 0 bases to trimming and J lost 8 bases, with 13 bases between them. The V gene's germline CDR1 is GTSNPN and CDR2 SVGIG (reference sequence). The CDR3, as DNA: TGTGCCTGGAGTGTACCTAGCGGGTACGAAAAACTGTTTTTT. This sequence encodes CAWSVPSGYEKLFF.

The V and J genes are TRBV30 and TRBJ2-1, with D maybe TRBD1 (7 bases). The CDR3 covers 13 residues. The germline CDR1 and CDR2 sequences are GTSNPN and SVGIG (reference sequence). V was pared by 8 bases and J by 8 bases, with 19 bases between. CDR3 region: CARDWSGGYEQFF. The CDR3 DNA reads TGTGCCCGAGACTGGTCAGGGGGGTATGAGCAGTTCTTC.

In the case of this clone: In the same sample, other DNA sequences code for this CDR3. The chain joins TRBV30 to TRBJ1-1, with TRBD1 as a possible D gene (5 bases). CDR1 is GTSNPN, CDR2 SVGIG, per germline (reference sequence). V was shortened by 0 bases and J by 2 bases, with 7 bases between the two germline ends. The CDR3 length is 13 residues. The CDR3 spells CAWSVGGNTEAFF. The CDR3 coding sequence is TGTGCCTGGAGTGTGGGGGGAAACACTGAAGCTTTCTTT.

The chain links TRBV7-9 to TRBJ1-2, with a possible D match to TRBD1 (5 bases). Per germline, CDR1 SEHNR and CDR2 FQNEAQ (reference sequence). The CDR3 loop spans 15 amino acids. The germline V and J ends were trimmed by 5 bases and 6 bases, with 19 bases remaining between them. The CDR3 sequence: CASSPVAQGSDGYTF. In nucleotides, the CDR3 is TGTGCCAGCAGCCCCGTGGCCCAGGGTAGTGATGGCTACACCTTC. Supplemented by reference TRBV7-9 and TRBJ1-2, the full variable domain reads DTGVSQNPRHKITKRGQNVTFRCDPISEHNRLYWYRQTLGQGPEFLTYFQNEAQLEKSRLLSDRFSAERPKGSFSTLEIQRTEQGDSAMYLCASSPVAQGSDGYTFGSGTRLTVV.

CDR3 in amino acids: CASSGYNSPLHF. The DNA for the CDR3 is TGTGCCAGCAGTGGGTATAATTCACCCCTCCACTTT. V and J are TRBV25-1 and TRBJ1-6; no clear D. V was clipped by 4 bases and J by 4 bases, with 2 bases between them. This CDR3 is 12 amino acids long. Germline CDR1 MGHDK, CDR2 SYGVNS. Complete variable domain (other parts from reference TRBV25-1 and TRBJ1-6): EADIYQTPRYLVIGTGKKITLECSQTMGHDKMYWYQQDPGMELHLIHYSYGVNSTEKGDLSSESTVSRIRTEHFPLTLESARPSHTSQYLCASSGYNSPLHFGNGTRLTVT.

This clone has just a few counts. V is TRBV7-6 and J is TRBJ2-1, with TRBD2 identical over 8 bases. The CDR3 extends over 14 amino acids. Germline trimming cut 6 bases from V and 0 bases from J; bases unmatched to any gene: 1. Germline CDR1 reads SGHVS; CDR2 reads FNYEAQ. CDR3 in amino acids: CASSGTSSYNEQFF. The CDR3 DNA reads as TGTGCCAGCAGTGGGACTAGCTCCTACAATGAGCAGTTCTTC.

The CDR3 DNA sequence: TGTGCCAGCAGCCAAAGGACAGATAGCAATCAGCCCCAGCATTTT. Translating it yields CASSQRTDSNQPQHF. The rearrangement joins TRBV4-2 to TRBJ1-5; the D gene is possibly TRBD1 (6 bases). Trimming shortened V by 2 bases and J by 0 bases, and 8 bases separated the two germline ends. Looked up from germline, CDR1 is LGHNA and CDR2 is YNFKEQ. CDR3 length: 15 amino acids.